This TCR beta chain was profiled in a study of STAT3 mutations in large granular lymphocyte leukemia. Of note for this clone: As yet, its antigen is unknown.

The protocol was immunoSEQ multiplex PCR, while the TCRdb copy is restricted to in-frame clones and leaves out a portion. Of about 6,600 clones listed, 57% are singletons. Findings of the study overall: Treatment regimens differed across patients between samplings. Every T-cell large granular lymphocyte leukemia patient had at least one immunodominant TCR beta clonotype.

The CDR3 has 16 residues. Germline CDR1 and CDR2: SGHDT and YYEEEE. The J segment lost 5 bases and the V segment lost 7 bases, leaving 15 bases of the junction unmatched. The material sequenced was peripheral blood mononuclear cells. V usage is TRBV5-6 and J usage is TRBJ2-5, with 9 nucleotides matching TRBD2. The TCR comes from a boy between 10 and 17 years old with T-cell large granular lymphocyte leukemia. Some clones in this sample may be carry-over from other donors' samples. The CDR3 reads CASGRARGRAGETQYF. The DNA for the CDR3 is TGTGCCAGCGGACGAGCCCGCGGGAGGGCCGGGGAGACCCAGTACTTC.